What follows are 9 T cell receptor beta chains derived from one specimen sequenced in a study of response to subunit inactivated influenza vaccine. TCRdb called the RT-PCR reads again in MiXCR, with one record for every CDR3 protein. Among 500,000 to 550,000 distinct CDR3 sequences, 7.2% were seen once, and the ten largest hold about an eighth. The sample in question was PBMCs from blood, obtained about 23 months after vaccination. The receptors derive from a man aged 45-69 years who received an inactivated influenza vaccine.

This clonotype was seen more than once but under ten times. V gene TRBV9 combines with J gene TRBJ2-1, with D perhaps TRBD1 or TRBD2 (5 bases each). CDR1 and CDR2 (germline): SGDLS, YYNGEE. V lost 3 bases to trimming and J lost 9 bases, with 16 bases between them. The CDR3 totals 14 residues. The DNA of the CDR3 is TGTGCCAGCAGCGAGGAACCTCTTGGGGGTGAGCAGTTCTTC. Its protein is CASSEEPLGGEQFF.

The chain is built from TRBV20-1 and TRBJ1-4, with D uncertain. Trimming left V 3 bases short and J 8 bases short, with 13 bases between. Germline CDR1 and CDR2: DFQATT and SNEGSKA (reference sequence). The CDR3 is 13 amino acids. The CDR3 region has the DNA TGCAGTGCTAGTCCCAGAGACTACGAAAAACTGTTTTTT. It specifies CSASPRDYEKLFF.

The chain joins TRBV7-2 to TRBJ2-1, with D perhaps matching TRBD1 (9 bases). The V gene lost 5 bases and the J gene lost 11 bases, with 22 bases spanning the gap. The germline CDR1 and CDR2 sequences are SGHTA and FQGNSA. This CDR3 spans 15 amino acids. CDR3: CASSTTGGTGSQQFF. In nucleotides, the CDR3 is TGTGCCAGCAGCACTACGGGGGGGACAGGGTCGCAGCAGTTCTTC.

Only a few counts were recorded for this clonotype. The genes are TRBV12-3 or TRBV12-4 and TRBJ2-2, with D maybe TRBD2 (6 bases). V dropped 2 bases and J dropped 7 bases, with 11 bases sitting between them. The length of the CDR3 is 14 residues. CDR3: CASSLLLGSGELFF. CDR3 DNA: TGTGCCAGCAGTTTACTCCTCGGGAGCGGGGAGCTGTTTTTT.

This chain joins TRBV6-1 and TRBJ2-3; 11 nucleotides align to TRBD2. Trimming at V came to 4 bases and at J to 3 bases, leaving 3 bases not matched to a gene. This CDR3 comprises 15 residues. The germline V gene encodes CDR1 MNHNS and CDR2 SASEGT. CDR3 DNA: TGTGCCAGCAGTGTTCGACTAGCGGGGACAGATACGCAGTATTTT. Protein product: CASSVRLAGTDTQYF.

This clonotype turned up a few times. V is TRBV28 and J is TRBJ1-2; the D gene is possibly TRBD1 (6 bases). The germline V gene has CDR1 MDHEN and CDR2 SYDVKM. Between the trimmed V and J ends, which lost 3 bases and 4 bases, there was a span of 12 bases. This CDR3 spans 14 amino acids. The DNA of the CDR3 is TGTGCCAGCAGTTTCGCCGGGGGCGCCTATGGCTACACCTTC. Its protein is CASSFAGGAYGYTF.

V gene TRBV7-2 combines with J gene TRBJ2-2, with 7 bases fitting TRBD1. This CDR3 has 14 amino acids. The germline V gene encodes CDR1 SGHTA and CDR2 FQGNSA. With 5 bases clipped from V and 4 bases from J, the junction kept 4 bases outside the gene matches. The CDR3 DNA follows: TGTGCCAGCAGCCACAGGGGCGTCACCGGGGAGCTGTTTTTT. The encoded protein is CASSHRGVTGELFF.

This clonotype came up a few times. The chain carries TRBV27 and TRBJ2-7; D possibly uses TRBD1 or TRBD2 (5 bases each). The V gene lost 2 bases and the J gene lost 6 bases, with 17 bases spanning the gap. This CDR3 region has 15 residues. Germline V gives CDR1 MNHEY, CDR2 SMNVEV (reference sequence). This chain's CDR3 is CASSLLGGTPGEQYF. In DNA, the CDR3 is TGTGCCAGCAGTTTACTTGGGGGAACCCCTGGCGAGCAGTACTTC.

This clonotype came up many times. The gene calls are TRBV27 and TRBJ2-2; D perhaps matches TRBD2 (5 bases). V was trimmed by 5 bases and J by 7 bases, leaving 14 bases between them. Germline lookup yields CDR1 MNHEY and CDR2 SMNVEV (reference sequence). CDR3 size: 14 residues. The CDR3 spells CASSPLIRGGELFF. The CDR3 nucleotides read TGTGCCAGCAGTCCTCTCATCCGGGGCGGGGAGCTGTTTTTT.